Listed here are 20 T cell receptor beta chains from one sample, sequenced in a study of blood T cell repertoires in COVID-19. The protocol was immunoSEQ multiplex PCR, while the TCRdb copy is restricted to in-frame clones and leaves out a portion. The table lists around 300,000 clones, 90% of them singletons. The sample consisted of peripheral blood. These receptor sequences come from a woman aged 45-65 years with COVID-19, enrolled during active disease.

This chain uses TRBV18 with TRBJ1-5; D possibly corresponds to TRBD1 (5 bases). The V end was cut by 6 bases, the J end by 5 bases, with 17 bases between. The CDR3 contains 15 residues. Looked up from germline, CDR1 is KGHSH and CDR2 is LQKENI. The CDR3 DNA is TGTGCCAGCTCCCCAAACACAGGAGGGGATCAGCCCCAGCATTTT. It translates to CASSPNTGGDQPQHF. Full variable domain (remainder filled in from reference TRBV18 and TRBJ1-5): NAGVMQNPRHLVRRRGQEARLRCSPMKGHSHVYWYRQLPEEGLKFMVYLQKENIIDESGMPKERFSAEFPKEGPSILRIQQVVRGDSAAYFCASSPNTGGDQPQHFGDGTRLSIL.

This chain uses TRBV11-1 with TRBJ2-2, with TRBD1 matching 10 bases. The V and J ends lost 5 bases and 4 bases, in that order; junction bases with no gene match: 7. The CDR3 totals 16 residues. Germline CDR1 and CDR2: SGHAT and FQDESV (reference sequence). CDR3 loop: CASSTRQGAFTGELFF. The CDR3 nucleotides are TGTGCCAGCAGCACTCGACAGGGGGCTTTCACCGGGGAGCTGTTTTTT.

Here the CDR3 reads CASSVKLAGGDTQYF. For the CDR3, the DNA is TGTGCCAGCAGCGTGAAATTAGCGGGAGGAGATACGCAGTATTTT. This chain links TRBV9 with TRBJ2-3; 10 positions match TRBD2. Looked up from germline, CDR1 is SGDLS and CDR2 is YYNGEE. Trimming cost V 2 bases and J 5 bases; bases outside gene matches: 5. The CDR3 covers 15 residues.

The CDR3 loop is CASSYNDRGTDTQYF. CDR3 sequence (DNA): TGTGCCAGCAGTTACAATGACAGGGGGACAGATACGCAGTATTTT. The gene calls are TRBV6-2 or TRBV6-3 and TRBJ2-3; 9 bases fit TRBD1. V gave up 2 bases and J gave up 3 bases; unmatched junction bases: 3. CDR3 length: 15 amino acids. Germline-derived CDR1 and CDR2 are MNHEY and SVGEGT.

Only one count was recorded for this clone. V and J are TRBV9 and TRBJ2-5; 8 bases agree with TRBD2. Germline V lookup: CDR1 SGDLS, CDR2 YYNGEE. The CDR3 spans 13 residues. Trimming took 8 bases from V and 5 from J; bases not matched to a gene: 8. CDR3 sequence: CASNSGRGETQYF. In nucleotides, the CDR3 is TGTGCCAGTAACAGCGGGAGAGGGGAGACCCAGTACTTC.

The table lists this clone with a count of one. J is TRBJ1-1 and V is TRBV6-4, with D uncertain. Germline loops: CDR1 MRHNA, CDR2 SNTAGT. This CDR3 spans 14 amino acids. V lost 5 bases to trimming and J lost 5 bases, with 15 bases between them. The CDR3 DNA follows: TGTGCCAGCAGTCTGGAGGCCGTAGGGACTGAAGCTTTCTTT. It encodes CASSLEAVGTEAFF.

This clone came up many times. This sequence joins TRBV30 and TRBJ1-2; D gene unclear. Germline CDR1 and CDR2: GTSNPN and SVGIG (reference sequence). The CDR3 has 14 residues. V shed 2 bases and J shed 2 bases, with 12 bases lying between them. This CDR3 is CAWSSTGGNYGYTF. The CDR3 DNA follows: TGTGCCTGGAGTTCTACGGGAGGGAACTATGGCTACACCTTC.

The rearrangement links TRBV24-1 to TRBJ2-1; 8 bases align to TRBD1. V trimming: 5 bases; J trimming: 4 bases; junction bases outside the gene matches: 9. Germline V gene sequence: CDR1 KGHDR, CDR2 SFDVKD. The CDR3 loop spans 16 amino acids. The CDR3 loop is CATSGIPGQDYNEQFF. The DNA of the CDR3 is TGTGCCACCAGTGGAATTCCGGGACAGGATTACAATGAGCAGTTCTTC.

This chain links TRBV5-6 with TRBJ2-2; 10 bases match TRBD2. CDR3 length: 16 amino acids. With V trimmed by 2 bases and J by 0 bases, 1 base remained unmatched. Germline lookup yields CDR1 SGHDT and CDR2 YYEEEE. CDR3 nucleotides: TGTGCCAGCAGCTTCAGCGGGAGGGCGAACACCGGGGAGCTGTTTTTT. The encoded protein is CASSFSGRANTGELFF.

The genes are TRBV7-2 and TRBJ1-6, with D uncertain. Germline CDR1 SGHTA, CDR2 FQGNSA. The CDR3 runs 14 residues. V was trimmed by 5 bases and J by 7 bases, leaving 12 bases between them. The chain's CDR3 is CASSLEGGNSPLHF. The CDR3 DNA reads as TGTGCCAGCAGCCTCGAGGGCGGGAATTCACCCCTCCACTTT.

This chain joins TRBV19 and TRBJ1-3; 10 nucleotides line up with TRBD1. Looked up from germline, CDR1 is LNHDA and CDR2 is SQIVND (reference sequence). The CDR3 covers 17 residues. V gave up 5 bases and J gave up 0 bases; unmatched junction bases: 7. The CDR3 loop reads CASSGAGTGVSGNTIYF. The DNA of the CDR3 is TGTGCCAGTAGTGGCGCCGGGACAGGGGTCTCTGGAAACACCATATATTTT.

The gene calls are TRBV5-1 and TRBJ2-4; D ambiguous. Germline CDR1 reads SGHRS; CDR2 reads YFSETQ. V was pared by 0 bases and J by 0 bases, with 13 bases between. The CDR3 consists of 17 residues. CDR3 sequence (DNA): TGCGCCAGCAGCTTGGGCCTGTCATCGGGAGCCAAAAACATTCAGTACTTC. Its translation: CASSLGLSSGAKNIQYF. The variable domain in full, with the rest retrieved from reference TRBV5-1 and TRBJ2-4, is KAGVTQTPRYLIKTRGQQVTLSCSPISGHRSVSWYQQTPGQGLQFLFEYFSETQRNKGNFPGRFSGRQFSNSRSEMNVSTLELGDSALYLCASSLGLSSGAKNIQYFGAGTRLSVL.

V usage is TRBV28 and J usage is TRBJ2-2, with 10 bases fitting TRBD2. Germline V gives CDR1 MDHEN, CDR2 SYDVKM. CDR3 size: 18 residues. The V and J ends lost 4 bases and 3 bases, in that order; junction bases with no gene match: 11. CDR3 protein: CASSSPSGRAYYTGELFF. In nucleotides, the CDR3 is TGTGCCAGCAGTTCCCCTAGCGGGAGAGCATACTACACCGGGGAGCTGTTTTTT.

This clone was observed a single time. The chain is built from TRBV9 and TRBJ1-3; tentative D call: TRBD1 (5 bases). Germline CDR1 reads SGDLS; CDR2 reads YYNGEE. Deletions cut 4 bases from V and 1 base from J, with 21 bases between. The CDR3 runs 18 residues. CDR3 nucleotides: TGTGCCAGCAGCACTCACGCGATGTCCAGGGTTTCTGGAAACACCATATATTTT. Translating it yields CASSTHAMSRVSGNTIYF.

The gene calls are TRBV24-1 and TRBJ2-1; TRBD1 agrees at 10 bases. Germline CDR1 and CDR2: KGHDR and SFDVKD. V was pared by 4 bases and J by 6 bases, with 11 bases of the junction left unmatched. The CDR3 sequence is 17 residues long. CDR3 region: CATSDPTPGQGINEQFF. The CDR3 coding sequence is TGTGCCACCAGTGACCCAACCCCGGGACAGGGGATCAATGAGCAGTTCTTC.

The V and J genes are TRBV7-8 and TRBJ1-1; D may be TRBD1 (6 bases). This CDR3 spans 14 amino acids. Trimming cost V 5 bases and J 2 bases, with 12 bases left between them. Germline V gene lookup returns CDR1 SGHVS and CDR2 FQNEAQ. The CDR3 coding sequence is TGTGCCAGCAGCCATTTGGGGGCAAACACTGAAGCTTTCTTT. It specifies CASSHLGANTEAFF. The full variable domain, rest sourced from reference TRBV7-8 and TRBJ1-1, is GAGVSQSPRYKVAKRGQDVALRCDPISGHVSLFWYQQALGQGPEFLTYFQNEAQLDKSGLPSDRFFAERPEGSVSTLKIQRTQQEDSAVYLCASSHLGANTEAFFGQGTRLTVV.

V and J are TRBV7-6 and TRBJ2-7, with 9 bases matching TRBD2. This CDR3 region has 14 residues. The V segment lost 5 bases and the J segment 5 bases; nucleotides outside the gene matches: 7. Germline loops: CDR1 SGHVS, CDR2 FNYEAQ. CDR3 in amino acids: CASSLGLASHEQYF. CDR3 in DNA: TGTGCCAGCAGCCTGGGACTAGCTTCCCACGAGCAGTACTTC.

The V gene is TRBV7-2, the J gene TRBJ1-3, with D uncertain. Trimming took off 5 bases at V and 1 base at J, with 9 bases between the two ends. CDR1 and CDR2 (germline): SGHTA, FQGNSA. The length of the CDR3 is 14 residues. CDR3 amino acids: CASSPHRSGNTIYF. CDR3 DNA: TGTGCCAGCAGCCCCCACAGATCTGGAAACACCATATATTTT.

The genes are TRBV11-2 and TRBJ1-3; maybe TRBD1 (5 bases). Germline loops: CDR1 SGHAT, CDR2 FQNNGV. The CDR3 runs 15 residues. The ends were cut back, 5 bases at V and 3 bases at J, with 14 bases in the middle. CDR3 sequence reads: CASSPAGVVGNTIYF. Written as DNA, the CDR3 is TGTGCCAGCAGCCCGGCGGGGGTTGTTGGAAACACCATATATTTT.

The chain is built from TRBV6-5 and TRBJ1-1; weak D call: TRBD1 (5 bases). With 7 bases removed from V and 0 bases from J, the gap between germline ends came to 12 bases. CDR1 and CDR2 (germline): MNHEY, SVGAGI. The CDR3 loop spans 14 amino acids. CDR3 amino acids: CASTPGGMNTEAFF. The CDR3 DNA reads as TGTGCCAGCACTCCCGGGGGGATGAACACTGAAGCTTTCTTT.